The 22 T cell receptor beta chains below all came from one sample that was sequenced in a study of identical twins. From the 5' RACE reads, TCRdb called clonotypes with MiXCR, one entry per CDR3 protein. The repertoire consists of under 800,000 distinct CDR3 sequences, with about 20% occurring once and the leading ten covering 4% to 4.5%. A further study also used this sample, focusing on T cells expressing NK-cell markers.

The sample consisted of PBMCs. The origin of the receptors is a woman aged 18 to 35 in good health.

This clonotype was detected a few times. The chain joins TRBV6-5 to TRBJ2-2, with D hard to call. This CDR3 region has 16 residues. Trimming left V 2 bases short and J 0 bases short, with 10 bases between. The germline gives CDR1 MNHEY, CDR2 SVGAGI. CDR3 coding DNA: TGTGCCAGCAGTTACGCGGTAACAGCGAACACCGGGGAGCTGTTTTTT. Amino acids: CASSYAVTANTGELFF.

Here the CDR3 reads CSAWHLAGLVYEQYF. The CDR3, as DNA: TGCAGTGCTTGGCACCTAGCGGGACTTGTCTACGAGCAGTACTTC. The chain joins TRBV20-1 to TRBJ2-7; 9 nucleotides match TRBD2. CDR3 length: 15 amino acids. Germline CDR1 reads DFQATT; CDR2 reads SNEGSKA (reference sequence). V shed 5 bases, J shed 3 bases, and the junction held 11 bases outside the gene matches.

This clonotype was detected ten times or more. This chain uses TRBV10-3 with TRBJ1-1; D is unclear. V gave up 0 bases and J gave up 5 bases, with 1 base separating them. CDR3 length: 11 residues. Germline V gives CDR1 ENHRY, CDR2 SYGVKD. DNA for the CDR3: TGTGCCATCAGTGAGTCAACTGAAGCTTTCTTT. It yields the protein CAISESTEAFF.

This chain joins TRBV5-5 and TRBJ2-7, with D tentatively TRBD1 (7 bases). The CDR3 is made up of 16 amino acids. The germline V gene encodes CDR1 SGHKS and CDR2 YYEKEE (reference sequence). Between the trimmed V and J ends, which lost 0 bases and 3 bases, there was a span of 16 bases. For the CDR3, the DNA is TGTGCCAGCAGCTTGGTTATGCGGGACAGTCTCTACGAGCAGTACTTC. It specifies CASSLVMRDSLYEQYF.

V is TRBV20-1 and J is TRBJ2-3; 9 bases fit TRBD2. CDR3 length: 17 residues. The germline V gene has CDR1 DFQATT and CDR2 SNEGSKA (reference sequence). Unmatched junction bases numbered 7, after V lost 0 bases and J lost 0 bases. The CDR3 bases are TGCAGTGCTAGAGATCCCGCTAGCGGGGCCAGCACAGATACGCAGTATTTT. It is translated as CSARDPASGASTDTQYF.

CDR3 sequence reads: CASSLESWETQYF. Written as DNA, the CDR3 is TGTGCCAGCAGCTTAGAATCGTGGGAGACCCAGTACTTC. The chain carries TRBV7-8 and TRBJ2-5; D is unresolved. There are 13 residues in the CDR3. Germline values: CDR1 SGHVS, CDR2 FQNEAQ. Trimming removed 1 base at V and 5 bases at J, with 8 bases between.

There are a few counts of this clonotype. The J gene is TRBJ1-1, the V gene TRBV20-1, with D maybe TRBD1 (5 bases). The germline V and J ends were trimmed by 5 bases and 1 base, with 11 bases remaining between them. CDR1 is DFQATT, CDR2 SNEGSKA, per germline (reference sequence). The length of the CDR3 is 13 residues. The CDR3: CSAEFQGNTEAFF. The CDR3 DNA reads TGCAGTGCTGAGTTTCAGGGGAACACTGAAGCTTTCTTT.

The CDR3 region is CATSRESQPQHF. Here the CDR3 DNA reads TGTGCCACCAGCAGGGAGAGCCAGCCCCAGCATTTT. The genes are TRBV15 and TRBJ1-5; unclear D gene. This CDR3 comprises 12 residues. V shed 3 bases and J shed 7 bases, with 7 bases lying between them. Looked up from germline, CDR1 is LNHNV and CDR2 is YYDKDF (reference sequence).

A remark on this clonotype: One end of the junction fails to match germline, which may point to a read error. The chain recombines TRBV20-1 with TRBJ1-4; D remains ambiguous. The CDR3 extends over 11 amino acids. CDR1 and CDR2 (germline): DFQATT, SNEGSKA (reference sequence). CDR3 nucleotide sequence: TGCAGTGCCAGAGGCTCGGACAAACTGTTTTTT. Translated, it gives CSARGSDKLFF.

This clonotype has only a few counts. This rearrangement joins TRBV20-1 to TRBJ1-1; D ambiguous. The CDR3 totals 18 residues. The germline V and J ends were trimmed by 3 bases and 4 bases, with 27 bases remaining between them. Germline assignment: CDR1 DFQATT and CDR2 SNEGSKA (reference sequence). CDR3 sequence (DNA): TGCAGTGCTAGGGGTCCCGACGGGATTTTCTCTACTGGCACTGAAGCTTTCTTT. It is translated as CSARGPDGIFSTGTEAFF.

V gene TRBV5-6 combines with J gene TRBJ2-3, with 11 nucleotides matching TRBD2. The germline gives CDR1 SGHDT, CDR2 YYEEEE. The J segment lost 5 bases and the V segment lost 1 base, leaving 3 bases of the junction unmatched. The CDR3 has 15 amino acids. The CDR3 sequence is CASSLPTSGEDTQYF. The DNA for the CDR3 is TGTGCCAGCAGCTTGCCGACTAGCGGGGAAGATACGCAGTATTTT.

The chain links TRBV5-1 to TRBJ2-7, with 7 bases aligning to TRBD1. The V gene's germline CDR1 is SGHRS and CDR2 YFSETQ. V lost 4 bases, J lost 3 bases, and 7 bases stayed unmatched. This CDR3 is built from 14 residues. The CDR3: CASSQGTAGYEQYF. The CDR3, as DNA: TGCGCCAGCAGCCAAGGGACAGCAGGCTACGAGCAGTACTTC.

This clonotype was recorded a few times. This CDR3 is CASSVGAAGAYGYTF. CDR3 nucleotide sequence: TGTGCCAGCAGCGTGGGGGCGGCAGGAGCTTATGGCTACACCTTC. This rearrangement joins TRBV9 to TRBJ1-2; possibly TRBD1 for D (6 bases). Deletions cut 2 bases from V and 5 bases from J, with 16 bases between. CDR3 length: 15 amino acids. Per germline, CDR1 SGDLS and CDR2 YYNGEE.

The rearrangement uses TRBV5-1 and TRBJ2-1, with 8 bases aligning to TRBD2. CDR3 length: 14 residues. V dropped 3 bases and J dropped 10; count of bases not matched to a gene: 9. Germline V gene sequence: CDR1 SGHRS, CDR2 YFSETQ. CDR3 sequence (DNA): TGCGCCAGCAGCTGGTCGGGGGGGCTTAAAGAGCAGTTCTTC. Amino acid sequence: CASSWSGGLKEQFF.

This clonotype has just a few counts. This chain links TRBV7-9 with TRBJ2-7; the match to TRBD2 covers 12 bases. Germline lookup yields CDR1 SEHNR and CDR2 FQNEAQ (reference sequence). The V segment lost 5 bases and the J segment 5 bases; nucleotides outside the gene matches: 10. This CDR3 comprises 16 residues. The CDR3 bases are TGTGCCAGCAGCCCCCGGACTAGCGGGATTATCAACGAGCAGTACTTC. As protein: CASSPRTSGIINEQYF.

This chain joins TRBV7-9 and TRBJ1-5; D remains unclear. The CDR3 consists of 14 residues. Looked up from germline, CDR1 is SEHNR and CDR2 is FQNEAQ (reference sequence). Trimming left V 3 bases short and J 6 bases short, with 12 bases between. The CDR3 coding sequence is TGTGCCAGCAGCTTGTCGGGAAAGGGTCAGCCCCAGCATTTT. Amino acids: CASSLSGKGQPQHF.

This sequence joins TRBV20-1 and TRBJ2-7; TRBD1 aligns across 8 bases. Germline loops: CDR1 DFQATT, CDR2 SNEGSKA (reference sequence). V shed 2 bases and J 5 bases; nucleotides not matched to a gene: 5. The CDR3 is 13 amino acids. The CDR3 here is CSARRTGYNEQYF. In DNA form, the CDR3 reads TGCAGTGCTAGAAGGACAGGGTATAACGAGCAGTACTTC.

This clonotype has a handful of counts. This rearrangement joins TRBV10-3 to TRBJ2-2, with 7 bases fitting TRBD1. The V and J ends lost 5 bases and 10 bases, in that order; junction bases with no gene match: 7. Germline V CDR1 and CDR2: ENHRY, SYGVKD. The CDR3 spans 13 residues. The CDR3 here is CAISKTGNEELFF. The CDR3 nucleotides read TGTGCCATCAGTAAGACAGGGAATGAGGAGCTGTTTTTT.

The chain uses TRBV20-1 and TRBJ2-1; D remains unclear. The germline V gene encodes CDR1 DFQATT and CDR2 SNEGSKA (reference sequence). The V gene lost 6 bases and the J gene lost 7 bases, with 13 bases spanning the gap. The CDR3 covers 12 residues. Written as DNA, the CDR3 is TGCAGTGCCCAGGTTTGGAGTAATGAGCAGTTCTTC. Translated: CSAQVWSNEQFF.

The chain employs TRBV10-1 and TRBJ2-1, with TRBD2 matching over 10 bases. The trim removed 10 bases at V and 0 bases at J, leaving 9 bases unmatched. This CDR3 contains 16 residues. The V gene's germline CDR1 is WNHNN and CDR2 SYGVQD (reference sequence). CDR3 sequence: CAIPGLAPSSYNEQFF. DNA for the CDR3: TGCGCCATTCCGGGACTAGCGCCAAGCTCCTACAATGAGCAGTTCTTC.

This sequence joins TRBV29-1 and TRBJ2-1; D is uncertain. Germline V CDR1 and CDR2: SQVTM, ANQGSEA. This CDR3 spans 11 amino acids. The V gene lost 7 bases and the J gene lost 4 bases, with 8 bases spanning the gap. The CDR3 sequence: CSAYYYNEQFF. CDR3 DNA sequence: TGCAGCGCCTACTATTACAATGAGCAGTTCTTC.

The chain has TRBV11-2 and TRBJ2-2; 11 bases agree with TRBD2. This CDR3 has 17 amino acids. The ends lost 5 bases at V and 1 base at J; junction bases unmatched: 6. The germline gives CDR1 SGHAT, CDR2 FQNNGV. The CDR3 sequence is CASSPRTSGQNTGELFF. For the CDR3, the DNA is TGTGCCAGCAGCCCCCGGACTAGCGGGCAGAACACCGGGGAGCTGTTTTTT.